This is a list of T cell receptor beta chains from one sample in a study of control samples from healthy donors and cancer patients. The assay was immunoSEQ multiplex PCR, and TCRdb's table has in-frame clones only and misses some. The repertoire holds 160,000 or so clones, 90% to 95% seen once, with 12% to 15% in the top ten. Sequencing used PBMCs. These receptors came from a man aged 60-69 years with colorectal cancer. Each CDR3 is given with its conserved first and last residue. D genes are given only for firm matches. Some rows mark clone size as missing; the rest say once, few, many or name a class of expanded clone.

D gene	clone size	V gene	J gene	CDR3 DNA	CDR3 protein
TRBD1	-	TRBV6-2/TRBV6-3	TRBJ1-2	TGTGCCAGCAGTTACCCCGGACAGGGGCTCCTCTATGGCTACACCTTC	CASSYPGQGLLYGYTF
-	-	TRBV5-1	TRBJ1-6	TGCGCCAGCAGCTTGGATCCGGGGTATAATTCACCCCTCCACTTT	CASSLDPGYNSPLHF
TRBD2	-	TRBV18	TRBJ2-3	TGTGCCAGCTCACGGGACTATAGCACAGATACGCAGTATTTT	CASSRDYSTDTQYF
-	once	TRBV11-3	TRBJ2-5	TGTGCCAGCAGTAGGGACTTCCAAGAGACCCAGTACTTC	CASSRDFQETQYF
-	-	TRBV11-2	TRBJ1-1	TGTGCCAGCAGCTTAGGGGGGGATCCCGAAGAAGCTTTCTTT	CASSLGGDPEEAFF
-	-	TRBV7-8	TRBJ2-5	TGTGCCAGCACCTTGAAGATTTCGGGGACAAACAAACAAGAGACCCAGTACTTC	CASTLKISGTNKQETQYF
-	-	TRBV24-1	TRBJ2-7	TGTGCCACCAGTGGCAGTACAGGAAGGGCCCTCGAGCAGTACTTC	CATSGSTGRALEQYF
-	-	TRBV25-1	TRBJ2-5	TGTGCCAGCAGTGAACTGCGGGTAGAGAAAGAGACCCAGTACTTC	CASSELRVEKETQYF
-	once	TRBV6-2/TRBV6-3	TRBJ1-2	TGTGCCAGCAGTTACGAACCGAGGAACTATGGCTACACCTTC	CASSYEPRNYGYTF
-	few	TRBV3-1/TRBV3-2	TRBJ1-2	TGTGCCAGCAGTTACAGGTCCAACCAAGGCTACACCTTC	CASSYRSNQGYTF
-	-	TRBV4-3	TRBJ1-1	TGCGCCAGCAGCCAAGAGGAGGCTGCGGGCACTGAAGCTTTCTTT	CASSQEEAAGTEAFF
-	-	TRBV3-1/TRBV3-2	TRBJ1-2	TGTGCCAGCAGCCCTCAGGAGGGGGGTCGTGGGGGCTACACCTTC	CASSPQEGGRGGYTF
-	-	TRBV6-6	TRBJ1-1	TGTGCCAGCAGTCCCCTAGGCTCCAGGGAATTGAACACTGAAGCTTTCTTT	CASSPLGSRELNTEAFF
-	-	TRBV3-1/TRBV3-2	TRBJ1-1	TGTGCCAGCAGCCAAGGTAGAATTTCGTACACTGAAGCTTTCTTT	CASSQGRISYTEAFF
TRBD2	-	TRBV7-2	TRBJ2-1	TGTGCCAGCAGCTTAGTTGGGGGACTCCGGGGGGTTGAGCAGTTCTTC	CASSLVGGLRGVEQFF
TRBD1	-	TRBV18	TRBJ2-5	TGTGCCAGCTCACCGAGAGCGGACAGGGGCCAAGAGACCCAGTACTTC	CASSPRADRGQETQYF
-	-	TRBV28	TRBJ1-1	TGTGCCAGCACCCAGACGACAGGCCTTGAAGCTTTCTTT	CASTQTTGLEAFF
TRBD1	-	TRBV7-8	TRBJ1-1	TGTGCCAGCAGCTTACCTATCCGTCGGACAGGGGGCGAGTTGGACACTGAAGCTTTCTTT	CASSLPIRRTGGELDTEAFF
TRBD1	-	TRBV30	TRBJ2-5	TGTGCCTGGAGTCAGGGGGAAGAGACCCAGTACTTC	CAWSQGEETQYF
-	-	TRBV4-3	TRBJ1-2	TGCGCCAGCAGCCAAGATCAGATGAACAGGGTCCTGCCCTATGGCTACACCTTC	CASSQDQMNRVLPYGYTF
TRBD1	-	TRBV3-1/TRBV3-2	TRBJ2-7	TGTGCCAGCAGCCAAGCAGGGGGAACTAGGCCCGAGCAGTACTTC	CASSQAGGTRPEQYF
TRBD1	-	TRBV12-5	TRBJ1-1	TGTGCTAGTGGTTTGGCCGGACAGGGGATCACTGAAGCTTTCTTT	CASGLAGQGITEAFF
TRBD2	-	TRBV3-1/TRBV3-2	TRBJ2-1	TGTGCCAGCAGCCAACTAGGTGCCGGGACTAGCGGGGGCTACAGGGTCTTC	CASSQLGAGTSGGYRVF
-	few	TRBV15	TRBJ1-2	TGTGCCACCACCCCCGGGGGGGTTTGGTATGGCTACACCTTC	CATTPGGVWYGYTF
-	-	TRBV5-1	TRBJ1-3	TGCGCCAGCAGCTTGGACAGTCTTAGCTCTGGAAACACCATATATTTT	CASSLDSLSSGNTIYF
TRBD2	-	TRBV5-1	TRBJ2-5	TGCGCCAGCAGCTTGGTGCCCCAGCGGGGGGAGGGAGAGACCCAGTACTTC	CASSLVPQRGEGETQYF
TRBD1	-	TRBV19	TRBJ1-4	TGTGCCAGTAGTCCCGGGACAGGGGGTACTAATGAAAAACTGTTTTTT	CASSPGTGGTNEKLFF
-	-	TRBV6-1	TRBJ1-1	TGTGCCAGCAGTGAACCAGGGGATGAAGCTTTCTTT	CASSEPGDEAFF
-	-	TRBV6-5	TRBJ1-6	TGTGCCAGCAGTTATGACAGGATGGGTAATTCACCCCTCCACTTT	CASSYDRMGNSPLHF
-	once	TRBV11-2	TRBJ2-7	TGTGCCAGCAGGGACTGGACACCTCTCTACGAGCAGTACTTC	CASRDWTPLYEQYF
-	-	TRBV7-8	TRBJ2-1	TGTGCCAGCAGCTCGGAAGGGGGGGGCAATGAGCAGTTCTTC	CASSSEGGGNEQFF
-	-	TRBV9	TRBJ2-1	TGTGCCAGCAGCGGAGAGGCTGGGAATGAGCAGTTCTTC	CASSGEAGNEQFF